Described below is a single T cell receptor (beta chain) sequence and its context. Source study methods: Amplifying reference gene primers gave estimates of nucleated cell counts. The data were produced by immunoSEQ multiplex PCR, yet TCRdb's version contains in-frame clones alone and is incomplete. The V and J calls and clone size were taken over from that table, and D and trimming were inferred from the DNA. The data contain some 150,000 clones, 70% to 90% of them singletons. The sample originates from a study of blood T cell repertoires in COVID-19. The overall study: Italy, Spain and the United States were the sources of the convalescent and acute COVID-19 samples. PBMCs, B-cell-depleted T cells, or T cells provided the cDNA or gDNA that made up the material.

CDR1 MNHEY and CDR2 SMNVEV come from the germline V gene (reference sequence). Trimming cost V 5 bases and J 5 bases, with 13 bases left between them. The CDR3 loop spans 14 amino acids. The sequence was collected from a man aged 35 to 55 with acute or convalescent COVID-19. Sequencing used peripheral blood. The V and J genes are TRBV27 and TRBJ1-5; possible D gene TRBD1, 5 bases. The CDR3 region is CASSQRGEDQPQHF. The CDR3 DNA reads as TGTGCCAGCAGTCAAAGGGGCGAGGATCAGCCCCAGCATTTT.